This T cell receptor (beta chain) was identified in a study of cytomegalovirus exposure and HLA in healthy donors. Findings of the study overall: In vitro work confirmed that a few CMV-associated chains recognize CMV antigens. Certain indistinguishable V segments, among them TRBV6-2 and TRBV6-3, were excluded.

The study ran its PCR with 60 Vbeta and 13 Jbeta primers. The table came from immunoSEQ multiplex PCR; TCRdb's copy has only in-frame clones and leaves some out. Counted here are under 200,000 clones, 80% occurring once; the ten biggest clones make up 1%. V lost 2 bases and J 1 base, leaving 17 bases between the germline ends. CDR1 and CDR2 from the germline V gene are SGHTA and FQGNSA. The CDR3 spans 17 residues. This clone was counted between two and nine times. Its antigen remains unknown. This clonotype was obtained from a woman aged 50 to 65 in good health and CMV-seropositive. The sample comprised PBMCs. This rearrangement joins TRBV7-2 to TRBJ1-2; D possibly corresponds to TRBD1 (5 bases). The CDR3 DNA is TGTGCCAGCAGCTTAATCAGGGCAGGCCTACGTAACTATGGCTACACCTTC. Protein product: CASSLIRAGLRNYGYTF.